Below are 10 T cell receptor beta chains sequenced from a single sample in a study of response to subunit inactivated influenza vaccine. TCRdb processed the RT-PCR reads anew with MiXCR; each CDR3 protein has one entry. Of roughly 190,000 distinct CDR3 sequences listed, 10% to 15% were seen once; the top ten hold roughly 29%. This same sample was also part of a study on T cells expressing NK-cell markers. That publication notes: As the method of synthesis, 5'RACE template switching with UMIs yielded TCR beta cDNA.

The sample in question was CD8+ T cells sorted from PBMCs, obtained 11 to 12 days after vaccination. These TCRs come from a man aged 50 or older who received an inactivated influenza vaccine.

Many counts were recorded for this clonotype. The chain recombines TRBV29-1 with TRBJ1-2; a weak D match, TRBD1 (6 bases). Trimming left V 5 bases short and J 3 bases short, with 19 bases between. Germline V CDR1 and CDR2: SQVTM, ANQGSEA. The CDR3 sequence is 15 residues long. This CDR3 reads CSVPETGGSHYGYTF. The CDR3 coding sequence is TGCAGCGTTCCCGAGACAGGTGGCTCCCACTATGGCTACACCTTC.

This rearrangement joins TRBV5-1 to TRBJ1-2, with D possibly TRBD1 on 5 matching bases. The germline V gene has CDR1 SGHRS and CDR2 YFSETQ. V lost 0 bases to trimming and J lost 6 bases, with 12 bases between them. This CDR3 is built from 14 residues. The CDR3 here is CASSLVGEPNGYTF. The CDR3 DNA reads TGCGCCAGCAGCTTGGTGGGGGAACCGAATGGCTACACCTTC.

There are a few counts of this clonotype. As DNA, the CDR3 is TGTGCCAGCAGCCCGGACTTAGCCGGGGAGCTGTTTTTT. Protein: CASSPDLAGELFF. The chain has TRBV7-3 and TRBJ2-2; D may be TRBD2 (5 bases). Germline V CDR1 and CDR2: SGHTA, FQGTGA. V lost 5 bases and J lost 6, with 10 bases in between. The CDR3 is 13 amino acids.

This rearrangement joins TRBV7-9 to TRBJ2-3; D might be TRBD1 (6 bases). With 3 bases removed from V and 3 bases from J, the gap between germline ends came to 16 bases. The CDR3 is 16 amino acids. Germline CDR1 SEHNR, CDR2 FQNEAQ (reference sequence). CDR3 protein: CASSLTDATGTDTQYF. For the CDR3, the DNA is TGTGCCAGCAGCTTGACCGATGCAACAGGGACAGATACGCAGTATTTT.

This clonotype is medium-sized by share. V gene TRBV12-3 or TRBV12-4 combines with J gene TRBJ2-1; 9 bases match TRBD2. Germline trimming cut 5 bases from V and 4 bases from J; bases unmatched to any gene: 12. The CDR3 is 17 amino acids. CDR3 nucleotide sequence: TGTGCCAGCAGTATACGGGCTAGCGGGGTTTTGTACAATGAGCAGTTCTTC. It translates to CASSIRASGVLYNEQFF.

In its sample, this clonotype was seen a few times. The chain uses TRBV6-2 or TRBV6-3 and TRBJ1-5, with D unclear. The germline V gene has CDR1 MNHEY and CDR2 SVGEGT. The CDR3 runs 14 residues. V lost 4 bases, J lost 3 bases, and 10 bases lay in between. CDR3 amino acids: CASSSLALNQPQHF. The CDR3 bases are TGTGCCAGCAGTTCCCTCGCCCTCAATCAGCCCCAGCATTTT.

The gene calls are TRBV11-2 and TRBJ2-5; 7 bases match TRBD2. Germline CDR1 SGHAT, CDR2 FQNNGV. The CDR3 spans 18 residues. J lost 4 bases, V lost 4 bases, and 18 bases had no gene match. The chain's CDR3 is CASSYKLMGGNLRETQYF. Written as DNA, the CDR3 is TGTGCCAGCAGCTATAAGTTGATGGGGGGGAATTTAAGAGAGACCCAGTACTTC.

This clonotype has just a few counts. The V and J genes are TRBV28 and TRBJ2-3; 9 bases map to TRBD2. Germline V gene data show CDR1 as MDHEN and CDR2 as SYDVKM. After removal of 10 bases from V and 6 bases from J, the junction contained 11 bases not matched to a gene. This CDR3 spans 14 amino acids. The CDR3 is CATHRAGGPDTQYF. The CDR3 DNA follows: TGTGCCACCCACCGGGCGGGAGGGCCGGATACGCAGTATTTT.

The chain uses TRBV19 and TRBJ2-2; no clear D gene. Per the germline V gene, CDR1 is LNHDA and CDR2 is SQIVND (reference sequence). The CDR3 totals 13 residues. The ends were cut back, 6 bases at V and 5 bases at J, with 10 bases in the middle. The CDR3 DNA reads TGTGCCAGTAGCCCCACCCAAACCGGGGAGCTGTTTTTT. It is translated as CASSPTQTGELFF. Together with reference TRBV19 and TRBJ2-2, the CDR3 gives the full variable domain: DGGITQSPKYLFRKEGQNVTLSCEQNLNHDAMYWYRQDPGQGLRLIYYSQIVNDFQKGDIAEGYSVSREKKESFPLTVTSAQKNPTAFYLCASSPTQTGELFFGEGSRLTVL.

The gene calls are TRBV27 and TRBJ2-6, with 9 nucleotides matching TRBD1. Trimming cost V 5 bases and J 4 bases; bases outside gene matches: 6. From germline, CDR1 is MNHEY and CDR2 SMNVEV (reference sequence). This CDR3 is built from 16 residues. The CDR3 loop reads CASSLQGARGANVLTF. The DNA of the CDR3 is TGTGCCAGCAGTCTACAGGGGGCAAGAGGGGCCAACGTCCTGACTTTC. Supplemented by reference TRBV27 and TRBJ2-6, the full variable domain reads EAQVTQNPRYLITVTGKKLTVTCSQNMNHEYMSWYRQDPGLGLRQIYYSMNVEVTDKGDVPEGYKVSRKEKRNFPLILESPSPNQTSLYFCASSLQGARGANVLTFGAGSRLTVL.